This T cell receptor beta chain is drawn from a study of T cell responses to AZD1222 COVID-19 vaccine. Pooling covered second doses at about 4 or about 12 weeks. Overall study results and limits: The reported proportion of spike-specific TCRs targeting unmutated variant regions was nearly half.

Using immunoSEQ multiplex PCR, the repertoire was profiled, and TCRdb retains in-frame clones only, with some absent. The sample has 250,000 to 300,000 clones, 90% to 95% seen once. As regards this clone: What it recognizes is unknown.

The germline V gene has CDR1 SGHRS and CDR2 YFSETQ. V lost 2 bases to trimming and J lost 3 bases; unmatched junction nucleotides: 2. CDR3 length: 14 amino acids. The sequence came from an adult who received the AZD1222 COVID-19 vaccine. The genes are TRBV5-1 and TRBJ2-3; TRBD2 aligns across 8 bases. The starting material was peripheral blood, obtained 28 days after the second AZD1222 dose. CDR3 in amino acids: CASSFERETDTQYF. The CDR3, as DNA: TGCGCCAGCAGCTTTGAGCGGGAGACAGATACGCAGTATTTT.